This T cell receptor beta chain was sequenced during a study of T cell changes during pregnancy in multiple sclerosis. The assay was immunoSEQ multiplex PCR, and TCRdb's table has in-frame clones only and misses some. The sample consists of roughly 40,000 clones, 80% to 95% of them appearing once. Sequences were derived from CD8+ T cells from peripheral blood mononuclear cells, sampled in the first trimester of pregnancy. The source is a female donor with multiple sclerosis, enrolled in a pregnancy study.

The CDR3, as DNA: TGTGCCAGCAGTTCACCGGGACAGGGAGCCTATGGCTACACCTTC. It is translated as CASSSPGQGAYGYTF. This chain connects TRBV27 to TRBJ1-2; 9 bases line up with TRBD1. V was clipped by 4 bases and J by 4 bases; unmatched bases: 7. CDR3 length: 15 residues. Germline V gives CDR1 MNHEY, CDR2 SMNVEV (reference sequence).